The 30 T cell receptor beta chains listed next were all sequenced from one sample in a study of blood T cell repertoires in COVID-19 (dated by TCRdb to 2019 to 2021). The library was produced with the immunoSEQ multiplex PCR assay. TCRdb limited this immuneACCESS table to in-frame rearrangements with V and J called. A share of clones is missing; checked studies link under half to unresolved V genes, and the rest is unexplained. The sample table holds 200,000 to 250,000 clones, of which roughly 87% were seen once. The ten largest clones add up to about an eighth of the sample. The source material was peripheral blood. Receptors were obtained from a woman aged 18-30 years who had recovered from COVID-19.

The chain has TRBV11-2 and TRBJ1-2; TRBD1 aligns across 7 bases. Germline CDR1 and CDR2: SGHAT and FQNNGV. V trimming: 6 bases; J trimming: 2 bases; junction bases outside the gene matches: 12. The CDR3 runs to 16 residues. The CDR3 loop reads CASRDPQGPRNYGYTF. CDR3 sequence (DNA): TGTGCCAGCAGGGATCCACAGGGGCCTCGGAACTATGGCTACACCTTC.

This clone was recorded a few times. The same CDR3 can be traced to other DNA sequences in this sample. The gene calls are TRBV5-6 and TRBJ1-1; no definite D call. The germline V gene has CDR1 SGHDT and CDR2 YYEEEE. The CDR3 runs to 13 residues. V dropped 4 bases and J dropped 1 base, with 8 bases sitting between them. DNA for the CDR3: TGTGCCAGCAGCCACCGGGGGAACACTGAAGCTTTCTTT. Its translation is CASSHRGNTEAFF.

This rearrangement joins TRBV5-1 to TRBJ2-6; 7 bases agree with TRBD1. CDR3 length: 18 residues. Germline CDR1 is SGHRS and CDR2 is YFSETQ. The J segment lost 0 bases and the V segment lost 4 bases, leaving 10 bases of the junction unmatched. The CDR3 reads CASSTRTGDLSGANVLTF. CDR3 sequence (DNA): TGCGCCAGCAGCACCCGCACAGGGGACCTCTCTGGGGCCAACGTCCTGACTTTC.

The chain carries TRBV20-1 and TRBJ2-1; weak D call: TRBD2 (6 bases). Trimming took 3 bases from V and 10 from J, leaving 19 bases between them. CDR3 length equals 14 residues. Germline CDR1 is DFQATT and CDR2 is SNEGSKA (reference sequence). The CDR3 DNA is TGCAGTGCTAGTGACCCTACGGGAGCGACCGAGCAGTTCTTC. It specifies CSASDPTGATEQFF.

This clone occurred a few times. The rearrangement uses TRBV7-2 and TRBJ2-2; 10 bases agree with TRBD1. The CDR3 is 15 amino acids. V shed 0 bases, J shed 13 bases, and the junction held 8 bases outside the gene matches. Germline V gene sequence: CDR1 SGHTA, CDR2 FQGNSA. CDR3 amino acids: CASSLARTGGTGLFF. DNA for the CDR3: TGTGCCAGCAGCTTAGCGCGGACAGGGGGGACGGGGCTGTTTTTT.

This clone was counted a few times. The chain is built from TRBV27 and TRBJ1-5; 7 bases agree with TRBD1. Germline CDR1 and CDR2: MNHEY and SMNVEV (reference sequence). The CDR3 is 16 amino acids. Losses at the gene ends were 7 bases for V and 7 bases for J; bases not matched to a gene: 16. The CDR3: CASTQPGQEFGQPQHF. DNA for the CDR3: TGTGCCAGCACCCAACCCGGACAGGAGTTTGGGCAGCCCCAGCATTTT.

The chain joins TRBV6-2 or TRBV6-3 to TRBJ2-3; D is possibly TRBD2 (5 bases). The CDR3 loop spans 16 amino acids. V was cut by 3 bases and J by 2 bases, with 15 bases left in between. Per germline, CDR1 MNHEY and CDR2 SVGEGT. As DNA, the CDR3 is TGTGCCAGCAGTTATGATCCTAGCAAAAACACAGATACGCAGTATTTT. It codes for CASSYDPSKNTDTQYF.

In its sample, this clone was seen a few times. The chain links TRBV3-1 (or the pseudogene TRBV3-2) to TRBJ1-3; D gene unclear. Trimming pared 4 bases from V and 3 bases from J, leaving 7 bases between. CDR3 length: 13 residues. Germline V lookup: CDR1 LGHDT, CDR2 YNNKEL (reference sequence). This CDR3 reads CASSPNFGNTIYF. CDR3 DNA: TGTGCCAGCAGCCCCAATTTTGGAAACACCATATATTTT.

The rearrangement joins TRBV6-5 to TRBJ2-7; D possibly corresponds to TRBD1 (5 bases). V dropped 2 bases and J dropped 5 bases, with 10 bases sitting between them. Germline CDR1 reads MNHEY; CDR2 reads SVGAGI. This CDR3 is 13 amino acids long. CDR3 protein: CASSYGRANEQYF. The CDR3, as DNA: TGTGCCAGCAGTTACGGCAGGGCAAACGAGCAGTACTTC.

The rearrangement uses TRBV9 and TRBJ2-7; TRBD1 might be the D (5 bases). Trimming stripped 7 bases from V and 0 bases from J, with 8 bases between. The CDR3 extends over 12 amino acids. The germline gives CDR1 SGDLS, CDR2 YYNGEE. CDR3 sequence: CASGQGSYEQYF. The CDR3 bases are TGTGCCAGCGGGCAGGGCTCCTACGAGCAGTACTTC.

The rearrangement links TRBV19 to TRBJ2-1; unclear D gene. CDR1 is LNHDA and CDR2 is SQIVND in the germline V gene (reference sequence). CDR3 size: 14 residues. Trimming pared 6 bases from V and 7 bases from J, leaving 16 bases between. The CDR3 DNA is TGTGCCAGTAGCCCTAGGCACCGGTTGAATGAGCAGTTCTTC. This encodes CASSPRHRLNEQFF.

V is TRBV4-1 and J is TRBJ2-2; TRBD2 aligns across 7 bases. J was trimmed by 4 bases and V by 4 bases; bases with no gene match: 6. Germline lookup yields CDR1 MGHRA and CDR2 YSYEKL. The CDR3 is 15 amino acids. The CDR3 loop reads CASSPREGSTGELFF. CDR3 sequence (DNA): TGCGCCAGCAGCCCGAGGGAGGGGTCCACCGGGGAGCTGTTTTTT.

The chain has TRBV15 and TRBJ1-1; 7 nucleotides agree with TRBD1. The CDR3 covers 14 residues. The V gene end was trimmed by 7 bases and the J gene end by 0 bases; junction bases not matched to a gene: 5. The V gene's germline CDR1 is LNHNV and CDR2 YYDKDF (reference sequence). DNA for the CDR3: TGTGCCACCACCCAGACAGGGATGAACACTGAAGCTTTCTTT. It codes for CATTQTGMNTEAFF.

The rearrangement joins TRBV5-6 to TRBJ1-1; tentative D call: TRBD1 (5 bases). CDR1 and CDR2 from the germline V gene are SGHDT and YYEEEE. V was cut by 3 bases and J by 0 bases, with 18 bases left in between. The CDR3 covers 17 residues. CDR3 region: CASSYGRGEWMNTEAFF. In DNA, the CDR3 is TGTGCCAGCAGCTATGGAAGGGGTGAATGGATGAACACTGAAGCTTTCTTT.

The chain joins TRBV27 to TRBJ2-1, with 11 bases lining up with TRBD2. Germline CDR1 reads MNHEY; CDR2 reads SMNVEV (reference sequence). CDR3 size: 19 residues. V shed 4 bases, J shed 0 bases, and the junction held 11 bases outside the gene matches. The CDR3 region is CASSSLGTSGGSSYNEQFF. As DNA, the CDR3 is TGTGCCAGCAGTTCCCTCGGGACTAGCGGAGGGAGCTCCTACAATGAGCAGTTCTTC.

The genes are TRBV5-1 and TRBJ2-1; 8 nucleotides align to TRBD1. In germline, CDR1 is SGHRS, CDR2 YFSETQ. With V trimmed by 3 bases and J by 3 bases, 5 bases remained unmatched. This CDR3 is built from 15 residues. CDR3 sequence reads: CASSWTGQVYNEQFF. The DNA of the CDR3 is TGCGCCAGCAGCTGGACGGGACAGGTCTACAATGAGCAGTTCTTC.

This sequence joins TRBV6-5 and TRBJ2-1; D remains unclear. Deletions cut 8 bases from V and 5 bases from J, with 7 bases between. Per germline, CDR1 MNHEY and CDR2 SVGAGI. The CDR3 runs to 11 residues. This CDR3 is CASPIHNEQFF. CDR3 sequence (DNA): TGTGCCAGCCCCATTCACAATGAGCAGTTCTTC.

This chain links TRBV10-3 with TRBJ1-5; D is undetermined. Between the trimmed V and J ends, which lost 10 bases and 2 bases, there was a span of 18 bases. The CDR3 covers 15 residues. CDR1 ENHRY and CDR2 SYGVKD come from the germline V gene. The CDR3 DNA reads as TGTGCCACCCGAACCACGGGAACTCGCAATCAGCCCCAGCATTTT. Residues: CATRTTGTRNQPQHF.

This rearrangement joins TRBV19 to TRBJ2-7; 11 bases are a match to TRBD2. Per the germline V gene, CDR1 is LNHDA and CDR2 is SQIVND (reference sequence). V dropped 4 bases and J dropped 6; count of bases not matched to a gene: 5. The CDR3 consists of 14 residues. CDR3 region: CASSNLAGGTEQYF. CDR3 sequence (DNA): TGTGCCAGTAGTAACCTAGCGGGAGGAACCGAGCAGTACTTC.

This chain joins TRBV19 and TRBJ2-2, with 7 nucleotides matching TRBD2. This CDR3 has 14 residues. Trimming removed 7 bases from V and 5 bases from J; junction bases left unmatched: 7. The germline gives CDR1 LNHDA, CDR2 SQIVND (reference sequence). Here the CDR3 reads CASTTDGRTGELFF. In nucleotides, the CDR3 is TGTGCCAGTACCACGGACGGGAGGACCGGGGAGCTGTTTTTT. The complete variable domain, with remaining parts taken from reference TRBV19 and TRBJ2-2, reads DGGITQSPKYLFRKEGQNVTLSCEQNLNHDAMYWYRQDPGQGLRLIYYSQIVNDFQKGDIAEGYSVSREKKESFPLTVTSAQKNPTAFYLCASTTDGRTGELFFGEGSRLTVL.

Details on this clone: The sample contains more than one DNA sequence encoding this CDR3. The chain has TRBV9 and TRBJ1-4; D remains ambiguous. V was shortened by 4 bases and J by 7 bases, with 8 bases between the two germline ends. The germline V gene encodes CDR1 SGDLS and CDR2 YYNGEE. The CDR3 is 12 residues long. The CDR3 nucleotides read TGTGCCAGCAGCCCCGGAGGTGAAAAACTGTTTTTT. This encodes CASSPGGEKLFF.

The genes are TRBV19 and TRBJ2-1; D is possibly TRBD1 (6 bases). CDR1 LNHDA and CDR2 SQIVND come from the germline V gene (reference sequence). This CDR3 region has 11 residues. V was shortened by 6 bases and J by 8 bases, with 8 bases between the two germline ends. In DNA, the CDR3 is TGTGCCAGTAGGGACAGCGATGAGCAGTTCTTC. It specifies CASRDSDEQFF.

This chain connects TRBV11-2 to TRBJ2-3; no firm D call. CDR3 length: 13 residues. Germline values: CDR1 SGHAT, CDR2 FQNNGV. V was pared by 2 bases and J by 6 bases, with 9 bases between. CDR3 region: CASSLMGQDTQYF. DNA of the CDR3: TGTGCCAGCAGCTTAATGGGCCAGGATACGCAGTATTTT.

The V call is TRBV21-1, the J call TRBJ1-1; TRBD1, the table's D call, lacks a check against the DNA. TRBV21-1 is termed a pseudogene. CDR3 length: 12 amino acids. CDR3 nucleotide sequence: TGTGCCAGCAGCAAAAGAGACAGGGGAGCTTTCTTT. It specifies CASSKRDRGAFF.

The genes are TRBV3-1 (or the pseudogene TRBV3-2) and TRBJ2-5; 9 bases match TRBD2. The CDR3 totals 16 residues. Germline V gene data show CDR1 as LGHDT and CDR2 as YNNKEL (reference sequence). J gave up 4 bases and V 0 bases, and 6 bases lay outside the gene matches. CDR3 residues: CASSQDRTSEGETQYF. Written as DNA, the CDR3 is TGTGCCAGCAGCCAAGATAGGACTAGCGAAGGAGAGACCCAGTACTTC.

In DNA form, the CDR3 reads TGCGCCAGCAGCCAAGTTCTAGGGAACACTGAAGCTTTCTTT. This sequence encodes CASSQVLGNTEAFF. The rearrangement links TRBV4-3 to TRBJ1-1; D call uncertain. The germline CDR1 and CDR2 sequences are LGHNA and YSLEER. The V gene lost 1 base and the J gene lost 1 base, with 7 bases spanning the gap. The CDR3 contains 14 residues.

The chain links TRBV15 to TRBJ1-1, with D hard to call. This CDR3 comprises 15 residues. CDR1 is LNHNV and CDR2 is YYDKDF in the germline V gene (reference sequence). Trimming removed 3 bases at V and 1 base at J, with 12 bases between. CDR3 residues: CATSSWVPGNTEAFF. CDR3 nucleotide sequence: TGTGCCACCAGCAGCTGGGTTCCGGGGAACACTGAAGCTTTCTTT.

The chain links TRBV19 to TRBJ1-2; no clear D. From germline, CDR1 is LNHDA and CDR2 SQIVND (reference sequence). V lost 3 bases and J lost 2, with 7 bases in between. The CDR3 is 13 amino acids. This CDR3 reads CASSIEGNYGYTF. CDR3 bases: TGTGCCAGTAGTATTGAGGGAAACTATGGCTACACCTTC.

The chain recombines TRBV19 with TRBJ2-1; D remains unclear. The CDR3 runs to 15 residues. Germline V gives CDR1 LNHDA, CDR2 SQIVND (reference sequence). Trimming removed 2 bases from V and 3 bases from J, with 11 bases in between. CDR3 nucleotides: TGTGCCAGTAGTATAAGCTCTCCGTACTACAATGAGCAGTTCTTC. Translation gives CASSISSPYYNEQFF.

The rearrangement joins TRBV14 to TRBJ1-3, with no clear D. Germline V gene lookup returns CDR1 SGHDN and CDR2 FVKESK. Trimming removed 1 base from V and 2 bases from J, with 6 bases in between. There are 14 residues in the CDR3. The CDR3: CASSQVSPGNTIYF. The CDR3, as DNA: TGTGCCAGCAGCCAAGTCTCCCCTGGAAACACCATATATTTT. Filled out from reference TRBV14 and TRBJ1-3, the complete variable domain reads EAGVTQFPSHSVIEKGQTVTLRCDPISGHDNLYWYRRVMGKEIKFLLHFVKESKQDESGMPNNRFLAERTGGTYSTLKVQPAELEDSGVYFCASSQVSPGNTIYFGEGSWLTVV.